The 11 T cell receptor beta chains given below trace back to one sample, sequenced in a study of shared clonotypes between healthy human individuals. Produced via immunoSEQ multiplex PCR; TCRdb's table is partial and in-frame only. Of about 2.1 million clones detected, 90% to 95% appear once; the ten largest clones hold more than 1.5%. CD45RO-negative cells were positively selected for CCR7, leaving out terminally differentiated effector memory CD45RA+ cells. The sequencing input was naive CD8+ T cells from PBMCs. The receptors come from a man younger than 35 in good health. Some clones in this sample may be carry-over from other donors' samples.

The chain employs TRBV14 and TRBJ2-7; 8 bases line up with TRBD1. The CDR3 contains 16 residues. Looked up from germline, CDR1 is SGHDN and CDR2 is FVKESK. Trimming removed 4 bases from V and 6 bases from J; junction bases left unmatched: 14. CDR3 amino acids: CASSREDRELGREQYF. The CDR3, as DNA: TGTGCCAGCAGCCGCGAGGACAGGGAGCTAGGGCGCGAGCAGTACTTC.

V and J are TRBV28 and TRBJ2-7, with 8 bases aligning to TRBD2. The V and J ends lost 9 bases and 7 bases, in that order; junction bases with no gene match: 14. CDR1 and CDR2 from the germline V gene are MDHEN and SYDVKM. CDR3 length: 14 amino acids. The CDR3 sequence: CASRLSGSGWEQYF. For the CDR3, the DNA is TGTGCCAGTAGGCTGAGCGGGAGTGGATGGGAGCAGTACTTC.

The CDR3 spells CASSIGQDEQYF. DNA for the CDR3: TGTGCCAGCAGCATCGGACAGGACGAGCAGTACTTC. The rearrangement joins TRBV7-9 to TRBJ2-7; 7 positions match TRBD1. The CDR3 runs 12 residues. V lost 5 bases to trimming and J lost 5 bases; unmatched junction nucleotides: 3. CDR1 and CDR2 from the germline V gene are SEHNR and FQNEAQ (reference sequence).

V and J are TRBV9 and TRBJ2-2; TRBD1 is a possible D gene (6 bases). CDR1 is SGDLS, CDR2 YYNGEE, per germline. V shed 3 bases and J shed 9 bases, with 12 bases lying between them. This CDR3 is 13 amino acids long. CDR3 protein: CASSAQQGRELFF. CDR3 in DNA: TGTGCCAGCAGCGCTCAACAGGGTAGGGAGCTGTTTTTT.

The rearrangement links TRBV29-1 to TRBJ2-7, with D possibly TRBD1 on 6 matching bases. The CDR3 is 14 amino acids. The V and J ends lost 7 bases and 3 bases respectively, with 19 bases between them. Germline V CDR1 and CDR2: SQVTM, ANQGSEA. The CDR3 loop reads CSGALTGAFYEQYF. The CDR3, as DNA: TGCAGCGGCGCATTGACAGGAGCATTCTACGAGCAGTACTTC.

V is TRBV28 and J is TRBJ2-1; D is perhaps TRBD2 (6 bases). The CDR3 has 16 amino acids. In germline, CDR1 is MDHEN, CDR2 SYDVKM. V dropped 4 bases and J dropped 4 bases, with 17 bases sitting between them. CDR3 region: CASSSLRESQYNEQFF. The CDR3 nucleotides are TGTGCCAGCAGTTCCCTTCGGGAGTCTCAATACAATGAGCAGTTCTTC.

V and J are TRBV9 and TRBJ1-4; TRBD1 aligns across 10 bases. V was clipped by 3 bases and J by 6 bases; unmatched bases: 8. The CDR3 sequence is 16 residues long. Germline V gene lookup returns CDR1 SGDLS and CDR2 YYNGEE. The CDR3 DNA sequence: TGTGCCAGCAGCGCGCAAGGGACAGGGGTGGATGAAAAACTGTTTTTT. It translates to CASSAQGTGVDEKLFF.

The CDR3 coding sequence is TGTGCCAGCAGTTACTGGACCGAAGAAGGCTACGAGCAGTACTTC. As protein: CASSYWTEEGYEQYF. The J gene is TRBJ2-7, the V gene TRBV6-6; D is uncertain. CDR1 and CDR2 from the germline V gene are MNHNY and SVGAGI (reference sequence). The CDR3 is made up of 15 amino acids. Trimming cost V 1 base and J 3 bases, with 13 bases left between them.

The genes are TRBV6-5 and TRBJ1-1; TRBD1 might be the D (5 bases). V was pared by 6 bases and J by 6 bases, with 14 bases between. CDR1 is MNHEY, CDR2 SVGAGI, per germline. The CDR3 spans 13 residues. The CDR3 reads CASRPGDWAEAFF. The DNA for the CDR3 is TGTGCCAGCAGACCGGGGGATTGGGCTGAAGCTTTCTTT.

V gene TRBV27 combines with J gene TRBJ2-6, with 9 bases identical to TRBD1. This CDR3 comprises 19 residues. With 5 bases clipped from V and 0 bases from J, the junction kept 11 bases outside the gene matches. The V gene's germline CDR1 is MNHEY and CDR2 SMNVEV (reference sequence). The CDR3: CASSILPGQGFSGANVLTF. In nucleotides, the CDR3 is TGTGCCAGCAGTATACTTCCGGGACAGGGCTTCTCTGGGGCCAACGTCCTGACTTTC.

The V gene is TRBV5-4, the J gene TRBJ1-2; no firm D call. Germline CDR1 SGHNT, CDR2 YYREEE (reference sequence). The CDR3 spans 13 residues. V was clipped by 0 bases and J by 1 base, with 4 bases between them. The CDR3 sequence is CASSLGFNYGYTF. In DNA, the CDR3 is TGTGCCAGCAGCTTGGGTTTTAACTATGGCTACACCTTC.